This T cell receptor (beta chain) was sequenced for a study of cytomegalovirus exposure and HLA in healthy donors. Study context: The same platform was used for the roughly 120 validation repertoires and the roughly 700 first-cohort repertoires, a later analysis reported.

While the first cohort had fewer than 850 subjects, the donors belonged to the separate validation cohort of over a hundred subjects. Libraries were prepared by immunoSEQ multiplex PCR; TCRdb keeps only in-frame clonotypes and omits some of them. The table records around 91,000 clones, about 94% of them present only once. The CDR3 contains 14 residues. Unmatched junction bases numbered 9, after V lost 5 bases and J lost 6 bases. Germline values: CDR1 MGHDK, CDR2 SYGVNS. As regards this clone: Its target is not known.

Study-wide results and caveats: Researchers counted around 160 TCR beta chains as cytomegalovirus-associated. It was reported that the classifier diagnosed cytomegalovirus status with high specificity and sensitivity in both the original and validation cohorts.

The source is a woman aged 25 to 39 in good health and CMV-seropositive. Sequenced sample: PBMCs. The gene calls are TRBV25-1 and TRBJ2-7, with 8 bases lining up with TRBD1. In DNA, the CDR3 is TGTGCCAGCAGTTCCCCCGGGACAGGTACCGAGCAGTACTTC. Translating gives CASSSPGTGTEQYF.